The clone carrying this T cell receptor beta chain is judged medium-sized. This sample is part of a study of OX40 agonist ivuxolimab in advanced cancers. The data were produced by immunoSEQ multiplex PCR, yet TCRdb's version contains in-frame clones alone and is incomplete. The profile shows 60,000 to 65,000 clones, about 91% of them singletons. Germline V gene sequence: CDR1 SNHLY, CDR2 FYNNEI. CDR3 length equals 14 residues. Trimming took 5 bases from V and 0 from J, leaving 11 bases between them. The clonotype originates from an adult with an advanced solid tumor such as melanoma, head and neck, liver or kidney cancer. Specimen: CD4+ or CD8+ T cells sorted from blood, collected in a trial of the OX40 agonist ivuxolimab. The V gene is TRBV2, the J gene TRBJ2-7, with a tentative D call TRBD1 (6 bases). CDR3 sequence reads: CASSRDTFSYEQYF. For the CDR3, the DNA is TGTGCCAGCAGTCGGGACACCTTCTCCTACGAGCAGTACTTC.